Listed here are 19 T cell receptor beta chains from one sample, sequenced in a study of monozygotic twins with inflammatory bowel disease. TCRdb reanalyzed the 5' RACE reads and collapses them to one entry per CDR3 protein, without DNA. This listing includes under 130,000 distinct CDR3 sequences. The specimen sequenced was blood. These receptors were obtained from a human donor with ulcerative colitis or Crohn's disease, or a healthy co-twin of an affected twin (not recorded which).

The chain is built from TRBV6-1 and TRBJ2-1; TCRdb's assignment of TRBD2 cannot be checked, as there is no DNA. Germline loops: CDR1 MNHNS, CDR2 SASEGT. This CDR3 spans 16 amino acids. The CDR3 is CASNPPGLAGVDEQFF.

CDR3 sequence reads: CASSPRTGGLETQYF. This chain joins TRBV18 and TRBJ2-5; no DNA is available, so the TRBD1 call from TCRdb remains unchecked. The V gene's germline CDR1 is KGHSH and CDR2 LQKENI. The CDR3 runs to 15 residues.

The chain carries TRBV4-3 and TRBJ2-7; TCRdb outputs TRBD1, but without DNA this stays unchecked. Germline V gene data show CDR1 as LGHNA and CDR2 as YSLEER. The CDR3 has 15 residues. CDR3: CASSQGVREGSEQYF.

This rearrangement joins TRBV19 to TRBJ2-3; the TCRdb D gene call, TRBD2, has no DNA to confirm it. The length of the CDR3 is 15 residues. The germline V gene has CDR1 LNHDA and CDR2 SQIVND (reference sequence). CDR3 amino acids: CASSLGLAGVDTQYF.

The V gene is TRBV7-2, the J gene TRBJ2-1; the TRBD1 assignment by TCRdb is unverifiable without DNA. Germline CDR1 and CDR2: SGHTA and FQGNSA. The CDR3 consists of 17 residues. The CDR3 protein is CASSFPVGGDDYNEQFF.

The chain carries TRBV4-2 and TRBJ1-6. CDR1 LGHNA and CDR2 YNFKEQ come from the germline V gene. This CDR3 has 15 amino acids. Here the CDR3 reads CASSLTALGGSPLHF.

The chain combines TRBV10-3 with TRBJ2-7; TCRdb lists TRBD1, though no DNA is available to test this call. The CDR3 contains 17 residues. Germline V CDR1 and CDR2: ENHRY, SYGVKD. The chain's CDR3 is CAISGKIGGAPSYEQYF.

The chain combines TRBV6-1 with TRBJ2-5; absent DNA, TCRdb's TRBD2 call cannot be checked. This CDR3 is built from 15 residues. From germline, CDR1 is MNHNS and CDR2 SASEGT. The CDR3 reads CASSKRGAGVETQYF.

This sequence joins TRBV2 and TRBJ2-7. The germline V gene encodes CDR1 SNHLY and CDR2 FYNNEI. This CDR3 is 12 amino acids long. The CDR3 is CASSFATYEQYF.

This chain uses TRBV20-1 with TRBJ2-2. Germline V gene lookup returns CDR1 DFQATT and CDR2 SNEGSKA (reference sequence). The CDR3 consists of 13 residues. Here the CDR3 reads CSAREGETGELFF.

The chain is built from TRBV20-1 and TRBJ2-1; as DNA is missing, the TRBD2 call by TCRdb cannot be tested. Germline V gene data show CDR1 as DFQATT and CDR2 as SNEGSKA (reference sequence). CDR3 length equals 15 residues. The CDR3 is CSAKPSGVSYNEQFF.

The V call is TRBV20-1, the J call TRBJ2-2; no DNA is available, so the TRBD1 call from TCRdb remains unchecked. Germline assignment: CDR1 DFQATT and CDR2 SNEGSKA (reference sequence). This CDR3 has 17 amino acids. The CDR3 loop reads CSARDKRGGTYTGELFF.

The chain recombines TRBV6-2 or TRBV6-3 with TRBJ2-1. CDR1 MNHEY and CDR2 SVGEGT come from the germline V gene. The CDR3 consists of 12 residues. The chain's CDR3 is CASREVLNEQFF.

This sequence joins TRBV11-2 and TRBJ1-2. The CDR3 runs to 14 residues. In germline, CDR1 is SGHAT, CDR2 FQNNGV. Here the CDR3 reads CASSPLGISTGYTF. The full variable domain, rest sourced from reference TRBV11-2 and TRBJ1-2, is EAGVAQSPRYKIIEKRQSVAFWCNPISGHATLYWYQQILGQGPKLLIQFQNNGVVDDSQLPKDRFSAERLKGVDSTLKIQPAKLEDSAVYLCASSPLGISTGYTFGSGTRLTVV.

The chain has TRBV7-3 and TRBJ2-2; the TRBD2 assignment by TCRdb is unverifiable without DNA. The CDR3 runs 16 residues. Germline V gene data show CDR1 as SGHTA and CDR2 as FQGTGA. The chain's CDR3 is CASSLGASLMTGELFF.

The V gene is TRBV7-2, the J gene TRBJ1-1. In germline, CDR1 is SGHTA, CDR2 FQGNSA. CDR3 length: 13 residues. The CDR3 protein is CASSLQVNTEAFF.

The chain is built from TRBV7-9 and TRBJ2-1; checking the TCRdb D call of TRBD1 is not possible without DNA. The germline V gene encodes CDR1 SEHNR and CDR2 FQNEAQ (reference sequence). This CDR3 is built from 15 residues. The CDR3 region is CASSLKRPGVSEQFF.

The chain uses TRBV30 and TRBJ1-6; TCRdb indicates TRBD1, and absent DNA this call remains unverified. The CDR3 is 15 amino acids. Germline V gives CDR1 GTSNPN, CDR2 SVGIG (reference sequence). The CDR3 spells CAWKIDRGWNSPLHF.

The J gene is TRBJ2-1, the V gene TRBV7-2. Germline V CDR1 and CDR2: SGHTA, FQGNSA. The CDR3 sequence is 13 residues long. CDR3 loop: CASSLVLGNEQFF.